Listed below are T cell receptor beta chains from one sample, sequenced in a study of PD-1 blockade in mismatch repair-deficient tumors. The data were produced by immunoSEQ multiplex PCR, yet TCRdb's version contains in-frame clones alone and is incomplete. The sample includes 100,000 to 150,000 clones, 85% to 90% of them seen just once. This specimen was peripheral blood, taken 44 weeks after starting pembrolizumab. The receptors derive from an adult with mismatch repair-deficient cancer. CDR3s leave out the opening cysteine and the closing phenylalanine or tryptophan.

CDR3: ASSKFRPRSSYNEQF; J: TRBJ2-1; V: TRBV21-1
CDR3: AWSVGGSNQPQH; J: TRBJ1-5; V: TRBV30
CDR3: SVPNSGTGGYTEAF; J: TRBJ1-1; V: TRBV29-1
CDR3: ASSLTLYEQY; J: TRBJ2-7; V: TRBV28
CDR3: ASSQTTGRSRQETQY; J: TRBJ2-5; V: TRBV4-3
CDR3: AISESRDGRDTQY; J: TRBJ2-3; V: TRBV10-3
CDR3: ASSWGGQGNEKLF; J: TRBJ1-4; V: TRBV5-1
CDR3: ASSPVERTNTGELF; J: TRBJ2-2; V: TRBV4-2
CDR3: ASSLGSISSEAF; J: TRBJ1-1; V: TRBV28
CDR3: ASRRDRRQPGELF; J: TRBJ2-2; V: TRBV6-6
CDR3: ASSLDTGENIQY; J: TRBJ2-4; V: TRBV7-8
CDR3: ASRVSGAYEQY; J: TRBJ2-7; V: TRBV28
CDR3: ASSRTQNNEQF; J: TRBJ2-1; V: TRBV19
CDR3: ASSYSTAAEAF; J: TRBJ1-1; V: TRBV6-5
CDR3: ASSLDSWGTGSDTQY; J: TRBJ2-3; V: TRBV7-9
CDR3: ASSLLTSGSTQY; J: TRBJ2-3; V: TRBV7-9
CDR3: ASSFLEMNTEAF; J: TRBJ1-1; V: TRBV13
CDR3: ASSERTGAYEQY; J: TRBJ2-7; V: TRBV2
CDR3: ASSLAGLNTGELF; J: TRBJ2-2; V: TRBV5-4
CDR3: ATTEASEQF; J: TRBJ2-1; V: TRBV6-1
CDR3: ASSSSGTPNTGELF; J: TRBJ2-2; V: TRBV27
CDR3: ASSLHGSQPQH; J: TRBJ1-5; V: TRBV5-4
CDR3: ASSARGGPGNTIY; J: TRBJ1-3; V: TRBV6-1
CDR3: ASSQDPGFSVGEQF; J: TRBJ2-1; V: TRBV4-3
CDR3: ASSIGRVASTDTQY; J: TRBJ2-3; V: TRBV19
CDR3: ASSPAGVGTRDRVRSNEQF; J: TRBJ2-1; V: TRBV28
CDR3: SATDRDAGELF; J: TRBJ2-2; V: TRBV29-1
CDR3: ASSLTSYNEQF; J: TRBJ2-1; V: TRBV5-4
CDR3: ASKGQGETGELF; J: TRBJ2-2; V: TRBV28
CDR3: ASSLATGLPEAF; J: TRBJ1-1; V: TRBV5-6